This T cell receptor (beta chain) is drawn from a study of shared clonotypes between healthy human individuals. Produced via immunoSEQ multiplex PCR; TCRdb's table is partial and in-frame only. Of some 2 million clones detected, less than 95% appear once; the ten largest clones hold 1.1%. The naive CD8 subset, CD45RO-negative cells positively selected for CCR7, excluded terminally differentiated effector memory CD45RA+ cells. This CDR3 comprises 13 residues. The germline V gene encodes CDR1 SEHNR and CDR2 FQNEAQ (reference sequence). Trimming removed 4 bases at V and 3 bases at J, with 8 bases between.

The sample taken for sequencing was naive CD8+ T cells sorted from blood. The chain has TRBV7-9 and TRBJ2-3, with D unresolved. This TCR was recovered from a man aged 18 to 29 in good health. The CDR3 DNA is TGTGCCAGCAGCTCCTGGGGAACAGATACGCAGTATTTT. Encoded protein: CASSSWGTDTQYF.